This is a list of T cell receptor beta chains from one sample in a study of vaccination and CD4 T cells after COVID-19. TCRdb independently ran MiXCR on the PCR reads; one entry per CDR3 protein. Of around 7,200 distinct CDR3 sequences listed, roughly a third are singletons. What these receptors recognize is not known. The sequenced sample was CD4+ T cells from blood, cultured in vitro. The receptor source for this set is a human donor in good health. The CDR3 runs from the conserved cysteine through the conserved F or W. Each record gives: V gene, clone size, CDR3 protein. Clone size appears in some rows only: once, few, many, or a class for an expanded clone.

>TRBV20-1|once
CSARDRAEKLFF
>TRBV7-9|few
CASNLPGPQFF
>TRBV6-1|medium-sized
CASSRGQGSNQPQHF
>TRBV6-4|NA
CASSDSEYNEQFF
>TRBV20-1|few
CSARDRSGRAINTIYF
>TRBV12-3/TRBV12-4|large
CASTDRVNYGYTF
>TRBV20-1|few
CSARDGGDSYEQYF
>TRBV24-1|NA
CATSGQGSYNEQFF
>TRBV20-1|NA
CSAIRAGRDTGELFF
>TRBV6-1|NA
CASRPDRGSGNTIYF
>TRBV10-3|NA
CAISERLTVDNSPLHF
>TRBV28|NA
CASSLSSPQPEAFF
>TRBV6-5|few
CASSYPTSGRSNEQFF
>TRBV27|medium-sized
CASSFTTSGTQYF
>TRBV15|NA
CATSRSSRTGNYGYTF
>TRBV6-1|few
CASRTSNTDTQYF
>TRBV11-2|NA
CASSLKETQYF
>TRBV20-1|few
CSARRGGTTSGNTIYF
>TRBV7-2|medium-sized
CASSLARVGQGYNQPQHF
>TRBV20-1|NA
CSAEGFGAYEQYF
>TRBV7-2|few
CASSGAAPGVAGGRQETQYF
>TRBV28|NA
CASDQARGGELFF
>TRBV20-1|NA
CSARREGRGSATDTQYF
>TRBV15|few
CATSGRLAGDRNEQFF
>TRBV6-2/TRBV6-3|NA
CATHAGLRNEQFF
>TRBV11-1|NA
CASSLSVTDTQYF
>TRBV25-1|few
CASSVPKRGSSYNEQFF
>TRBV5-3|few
CARSLARSQPQHF
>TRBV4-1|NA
CASSQPTSGRASEQYF
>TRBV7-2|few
CASSPVNSYEQYF
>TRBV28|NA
CASRPFGQGLNQPQHF
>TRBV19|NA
CASTPSASGRNEQFF
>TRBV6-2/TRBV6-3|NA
CASSGRSDTQYF
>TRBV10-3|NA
CAIRGQPGLAGVEQYF
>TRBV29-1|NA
CSVGDSNSMNTEAFF
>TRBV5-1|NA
CASSETSHNEQFF
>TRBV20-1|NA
CSATDNKNIQYF